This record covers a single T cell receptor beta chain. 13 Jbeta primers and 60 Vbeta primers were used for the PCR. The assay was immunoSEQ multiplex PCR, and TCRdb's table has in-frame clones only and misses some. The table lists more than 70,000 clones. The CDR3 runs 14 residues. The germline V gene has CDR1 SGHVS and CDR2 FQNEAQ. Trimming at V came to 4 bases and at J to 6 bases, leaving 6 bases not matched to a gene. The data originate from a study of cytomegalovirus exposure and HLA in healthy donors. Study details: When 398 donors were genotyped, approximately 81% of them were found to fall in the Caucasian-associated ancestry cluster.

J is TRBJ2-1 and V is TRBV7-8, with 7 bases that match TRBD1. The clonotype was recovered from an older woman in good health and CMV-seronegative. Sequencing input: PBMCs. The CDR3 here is CASSYDRVRNEQFF. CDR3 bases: TGTGCCAGCAGCTACGACAGGGTACGCAATGAGCAGTTCTTC.